Listed below are T cell receptor beta chains from one sample, sequenced in a study of post-analysis software for immune sequencing data. TCRdb reprocessed the PCR reads via MiXCR and lists one record per CDR3 protein. Among about 800,000 distinct CDR3 sequences listed, roughly 27% were seen once. The specimen was blood. These receptors came from a girl aged 10 to 17 with multiple sclerosis. Each CDR3 is given with its conserved first and last residue. A D gene is named only where the DNA matches it firmly. Expanded clones are given a class, and other clones once, few, many or no size at all.

V gene: TRBV7-9
D gene: .
J gene: TRBJ2-5
clone size: .
CDR3 DNA: TGTGCCAGCAGCCAAGGGGCAGGCGGGTACCAAGAGACCCAGTACTTC
CDR3 protein: CASSQGAGGYQETQYF

V gene: TRBV7-8
D gene: TRBD1
J gene: TRBJ2-3
clone size: many
CDR3 DNA: TGTGCCAGCAGCCCTGGACAGGGGGGCACAGATACGCAGTATTTT
CDR3 protein: CASSPGQGGTDTQYF

V gene: TRBV28
D gene: .
J gene: TRBJ1-2
clone size: .
CDR3 DNA: TGTGCCAGCAGGCGGGACGGCAAGTATGGCTACACCTTC
CDR3 protein: CASRRDGKYGYTF

V gene: TRBV12-3/TRBV12-4
D gene: .
J gene: TRBJ2-3
clone size: .
CDR3 DNA: TGTGCCAGCAGGGATCTAGGTGGAGTGAGGACAGATACGCAGTATTTT
CDR3 protein: CASRDLGGVRTDTQYF

V gene: TRBV2
D gene: .
J gene: TRBJ1-5
clone size: once
CDR3 DNA: TGTGCCAGCAGTGCTCAGGGCATTAGCAATCAGCCCCAGCATTTT
CDR3 protein: CASSAQGISNQPQHF

V gene: TRBV4-2
D gene: .
J gene: TRBJ1-2
clone size: few
CDR3 DNA: TGTGCCAGCAGCCAAGACACTACAAGGGCCAACTATGGCTACACCTTC
CDR3 protein: CASSQDTTRANYGYTF

V gene: TRBV29-1
D gene: .
J gene: TRBJ2-1
clone size: .
CDR3 DNA: TGCAGCGTTGACGGTTTGACAGGTACTTACAATGAGCAGTTCTTC
CDR3 protein: CSVDGLTGTYNEQFF

V gene: TRBV27
D gene: TRBD1
J gene: TRBJ1-2
clone size: .
CDR3 DNA: TGTGCCAGCAGGCCCCTGGACAGGGCCTATGGCTACACCTTC
CDR3 protein: CASRPLDRAYGYTF

V gene: TRBV10-3
D gene: TRBD1
J gene: TRBJ1-1
clone size: .
CDR3 DNA: TGTGCCAGCCAGGGGGTGAACACTGAAGCTTTCTTT
CDR3 protein: CASQGVNTEAFF

V gene: TRBV7-2
D gene: TRBD2
J gene: TRBJ2-3
clone size: .
CDR3 DNA: TGTGCCAGCAGCTTAGTTCGGCTAGCGGGAGGGGCAGATATGCAGTATTTT
CDR3 protein: CASSLVRLAGGADMQYF

V gene: TRBV29-1
D gene: .
J gene: TRBJ2-1
clone size: .
CDR3 DNA: TGCAGCGTCCAGAGGGGTAGCTCCTACAATGAGCAGTTCTTC
CDR3 protein: CSVQRGSSYNEQFF

V gene: TRBV6-1
D gene: TRBD2
J gene: TRBJ2-3
clone size: few
CDR3 DNA: TGTGCCAGCAGTGAATTCGTGGGAGGGCTTAGGGATACGCAGTATTTT
CDR3 protein: CASSEFVGGLRDTQYF

V gene: TRBV6-6
D gene: .
J gene: TRBJ2-2
clone size: .
CDR3 DNA: TGTGCCAGCAGTTCCCCGAGGTCCGGGGAGCTGTTTTTT
CDR3 protein: CASSSPRSGELFF

V gene: TRBV4-3
D gene: .
J gene: TRBJ1-4
clone size: few
CDR3 DNA: TGCGCCAGCAGCCAGGACCCAGGGGCTGGTGGGGAAAAACTGTTTTTT
CDR3 protein: CASSQDPGAGGEKLFF

V gene: TRBV12-3/TRBV12-4
D gene: TRBD1
J gene: TRBJ1-2
clone size: .
CDR3 DNA: TGTGCCAGCAACCTCGGACAGGGGAATTTTTATGGCTACACCTTC
CDR3 protein: CASNLGQGNFYGYTF

V gene: TRBV5-1
D gene: .
J gene: TRBJ1-1
clone size: few
CDR3 DNA: TGCGCCAGCAGCTCTGACAGGAGATTGAACACTGAAGCTTTCTTT
CDR3 protein: CASSSDRRLNTEAFF

V gene: TRBV9
D gene: .
J gene: TRBJ2-7
clone size: few
CDR3 DNA: TGTGCCAGCAGCGTCTCGGGCGGGCCGGAGCAGTACTTC
CDR3 protein: CASSVSGGPEQYF

V gene: TRBV12-3/TRBV12-4
D gene: TRBD1
J gene: TRBJ2-6
clone size: .
CDR3 DNA: TGTGCCAGCAGCAACGGACAGGGATGGTCGGGGGCCAACGTCCTGACTTTC
CDR3 protein: CASSNGQGWSGANVLTF

V gene: TRBV20-1
D gene: TRBD1
J gene: TRBJ2-7
clone size: .
CDR3 DNA: TGCAGTGCTGAAGACAGGGGGCCACACGAGCAGTACTTC
CDR3 protein: CSAEDRGPHEQYF

V gene: TRBV19
D gene: TRBD2
J gene: TRBJ2-1
clone size: few
CDR3 DNA: TGTGCCAGTAGTAACAGGGGAAGGACTAGCGGGTTATCCTACAATGAGCAGTTCTTC
CDR3 protein: CASSNRGRTSGLSYNEQFF

V gene: TRBV19
D gene: TRBD1
J gene: TRBJ2-3
clone size: .
CDR3 DNA: TGTGCCAGTAGCCAACAGGGGGTCACCTTCACAGATACGCAGTATTTT
CDR3 protein: CASSQQGVTFTDTQYF

V gene: TRBV19
D gene: .
J gene: TRBJ1-2
clone size: few
CDR3 DNA: TGTGCCAGTAGTACCTTGACGGACTATGGCTACACCTTC
CDR3 protein: CASSTLTDYGYTF

V gene: TRBV6-6
D gene: .
J gene: TRBJ1-2
clone size: few
CDR3 DNA: TGTGCCAGCACCGACTTCGGGGGCCCGAAGAACTATGGCTACACCTTC
CDR3 protein: CASTDFGGPKNYGYTF

V gene: TRBV7-8
D gene: TRBD1
J gene: TRBJ1-4
clone size: .
CDR3 DNA: TGTGCCAGCAGCCCCATGGACAGGGGCTGGAGTGGGCATGAAAAACTGTTTTTT
CDR3 protein: CASSPMDRGWSGHEKLFF

V gene: TRBV7-2
D gene: TRBD2
J gene: TRBJ2-3
clone size: once
CDR3 DNA: TGTGCCAGCAGCTTAGTGGGAACTAGCGGGAGGAGATGGGCAGATACGCAGTATTTT
CDR3 protein: CASSLVGTSGRRWADTQYF

V gene: TRBV2
D gene: TRBD2
J gene: TRBJ2-3
clone size: .
CDR3 DNA: TGTGCCAGCGACGTGGGGGGGAGCACAGATACGCAGTATTTT
CDR3 protein: CASDVGGSTDTQYF

V gene: TRBV20-1
D gene: TRBD1
J gene: TRBJ2-5
clone size: .
CDR3 DNA: TGCAGTGCTGAATCTCCGGGACAGGGGAGCTACGAGCGGTACTTC
CDR3 protein: CSAESPGQGSYERYF

V gene: TRBV29-1
D gene: .
J gene: TRBJ1-1
clone size: few
CDR3 DNA: TGCAGCCTTGACTTTGCTGGCACTGAAGCTTTCTTT
CDR3 protein: CSLDFAGTEAFF

V gene: TRBV20-1
D gene: TRBD1
J gene: TRBJ2-1
clone size: .
CDR3 DNA: TGCAGTGCTGTTATGACAGGGAGTACCTACAATGAGCAGTTCTTC
CDR3 protein: CSAVMTGSTYNEQFF

V gene: TRBV27
D gene: TRBD1
J gene: TRBJ2-4
clone size: few
CDR3 DNA: TGTGCCAGCAGTTCCCTCCGACAGGGCAAATTGGCCAAAAACATTCAGTACTTC
CDR3 protein: CASSSLRQGKLAKNIQYF

V gene: TRBV18
D gene: TRBD1
J gene: TRBJ2-7
clone size: few
CDR3 DNA: TGTGCCAGCTCAGATAGGACAGGTACTTACGAGCAGTACTTC
CDR3 protein: CASSDRTGTYEQYF

V gene: TRBV21-1
D gene: .
J gene: TRBJ2-7
clone size: few
CDR3 DNA: TGTGCCAGCAGCAAAGCCGGGACTAGAGTAATCTACGAGCAGTACTTC
CDR3 protein: CASSKAGTRVIYEQYF

V gene: TRBV20-1
D gene: .
J gene: TRBJ2-7
clone size: .
CDR3 DNA: TGCAGTGCTAGAGGCGGGGCGGCAAACTCCTACGAGCAGTACTTC
CDR3 protein: CSARGGAANSYEQYF

V gene: TRBV7-9
D gene: .
J gene: TRBJ2-5
clone size: few
CDR3 DNA: TGTGCCAGCAGCCCACCCGGCGGCCTAACCAGAGGGACCCAGTACTTC
CDR3 protein: CASSPPGGLTRGTQYF

V gene: TRBV29-1
D gene: .
J gene: TRBJ2-7
clone size: .
CDR3 DNA: TGCAGCGCTCTGGGGGGCGAAACCTACGAGCAGTACTTC
CDR3 protein: CSALGGETYEQYF

V gene: TRBV5-1
D gene: TRBD2
J gene: TRBJ2-7
clone size: .
CDR3 DNA: TGCGCCAGCAGCTCCGGACTAGCGGGAGGTCGGGGGCTCTACGAGCAGTACTTC
CDR3 protein: CASSSGLAGGRGLYEQYF

V gene: TRBV10-3
D gene: .
J gene: TRBJ2-5
clone size: few
CDR3 DNA: TGTGCCATCAGTGACAAAGAGACCCAGTACTTC
CDR3 protein: CAISDKETQYF

V gene: TRBV6-1
D gene: .
J gene: TRBJ2-5
clone size: .
CDR3 DNA: TGTGCCAGCCGCCACTCGGGGGAAGAGACCCAGTACTTC
CDR3 protein: CASRHSGEETQYF

V gene: TRBV11-2
D gene: TRBD1
J gene: TRBJ2-4
clone size: .
CDR3 DNA: TGTGCCAGCAGCCCGACAGGGGTGGAAAACATTCAGTACTTC
CDR3 protein: CASSPTGVENIQYF

V gene: TRBV5-1
D gene: .
J gene: TRBJ2-5
clone size: .
CDR3 DNA: TGCGCCAACAGCACACTTCAGGGCAGCCTCCAAGAGACCCAGTACTTC
CDR3 protein: CANSTLQGSLQETQYF

V gene: TRBV2
D gene: .
J gene: TRBJ2-1
clone size: .
CDR3 DNA: TGTGCCAGCAGTCCTATCGGGCCGTCGGATGAGCAGTTCTTC
CDR3 protein: CASSPIGPSDEQFF

V gene: TRBV10-3
D gene: .
J gene: TRBJ1-4
clone size: many
CDR3 DNA: TGTGCCATCAGTGGGCAGGGGCGCCTAAGTGAACTGTTTTTT
CDR3 protein: CAISGQGRLSELFF

V gene: TRBV3-1
D gene: .
J gene: TRBJ2-5
clone size: .
CDR3 DNA: TGTGCCAGCAGCCAAGAGTCAAAGAAGGGGGCCCAGTACTTC
CDR3 protein: CASSQESKKGAQYF

V gene: TRBV6-6
D gene: .
J gene: TRBJ2-2
clone size: .
CDR3 DNA: TGTGCCAGCAGCCCGTGGGTGCGGGAGCTGTTTTTT
CDR3 protein: CASSPWVRELFF

V gene: TRBV12-3/TRBV12-4
D gene: .
J gene: TRBJ2-7
clone size: few
CDR3 DNA: TGTGCCAGCAGTGTTCGGGGGACCAGCTACGAGCAGTACTTC
CDR3 protein: CASSVRGTSYEQYF

V gene: TRBV12-3/TRBV12-4
D gene: TRBD1
J gene: TRBJ2-7
clone size: .
CDR3 DNA: TGTGCCAGCAGTTTAGTGGTGGGACAGGGGATCCGACAGTTTGAGCAGTACTTC
CDR3 protein: CASSLVVGQGIRQFEQYF

V gene: TRBV19
D gene: TRBD1
J gene: TRBJ2-5
clone size: .
CDR3 DNA: TGTGCCAGTAGTATGGGACAGTGGGAGACCCAGTACTTC
CDR3 protein: CASSMGQWETQYF

V gene: TRBV7-2
D gene: .
J gene: TRBJ2-2
clone size: .
CDR3 DNA: TGTGCCAGCAGCTTAGCGATCCTGAAGCGAACCGGGGAGCTGTTTTTT
CDR3 protein: CASSLAILKRTGELFF

V gene: TRBV5-1
D gene: TRBD1
J gene: TRBJ2-7
clone size: .
CDR3 DNA: TGCGCCAGCAGCTTGGCCTGGCAGGGGGACGAGCAGTACTTC
CDR3 protein: CASSLAWQGDEQYF

V gene: TRBV4-3
D gene: TRBD2
J gene: TRBJ2-7
clone size: few
CDR3 DNA: TGCGCCAGCAGCCAAGATTGGAGGCGGGAGGGCCGTCCCTACGAGCAGTACTTC
CDR3 protein: CASSQDWRREGRPYEQYF